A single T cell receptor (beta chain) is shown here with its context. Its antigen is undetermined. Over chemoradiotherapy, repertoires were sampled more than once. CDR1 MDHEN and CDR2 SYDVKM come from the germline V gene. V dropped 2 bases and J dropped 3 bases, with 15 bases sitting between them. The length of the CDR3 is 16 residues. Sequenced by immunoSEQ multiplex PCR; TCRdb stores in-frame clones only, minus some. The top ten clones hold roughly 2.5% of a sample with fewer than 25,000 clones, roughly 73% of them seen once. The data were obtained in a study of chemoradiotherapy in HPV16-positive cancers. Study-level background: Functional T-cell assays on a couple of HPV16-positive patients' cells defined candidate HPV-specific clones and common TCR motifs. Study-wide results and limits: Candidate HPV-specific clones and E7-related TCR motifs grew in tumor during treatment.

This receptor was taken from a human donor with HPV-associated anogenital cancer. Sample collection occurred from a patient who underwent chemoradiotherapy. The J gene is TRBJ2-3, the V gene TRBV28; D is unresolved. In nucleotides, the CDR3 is TGTGCCAGCAGTTTACGGGCAAGGAAGAGTACAGATACGCAGTATTTT. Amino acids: CASSLRARKSTDTQYF.